This T cell receptor (beta chain) derives from a study of T cell changes during pregnancy in multiple sclerosis. The assay was immunoSEQ multiplex PCR, and TCRdb's table has in-frame clones only and misses some. The table has roughly 51,000 clones, about 92% seen once; the top ten hold approximately 0.15%. Germline lookup yields CDR1 SGHKS and CDR2 YYEKEE (reference sequence). The length of the CDR3 is 12 residues. V gave up 2 bases and J gave up 6 bases, with 6 bases separating them. The sample in question was CD4+ T cells from peripheral blood mononuclear cells, obtained after pregnancy. The sequence came from a female donor in good health, enrolled as a control in a pregnancy study. The gene calls are TRBV5-5 and TRBJ2-1; a weak D match, TRBD2 (5 bases). The CDR3 bases are TGTGCCAGCAGCTTCGAGGGCAATGAGCAGTTCTTC. This codes for CASSFEGNEQFF.